This TCR beta chain is drawn from a study of tumor-infiltrating lymphocytes in primary liver carcinoma. Findings and limits, study-wide: Reduced overlap was seen in tumor-adjacent and tumor-blood pairs versus tumor region pairs.

This clonotype came up many times. As yet, its antigen is unknown. Co-extracting RNA and DNA was done with roughly 17-32 mg of unsorted bulk tissue as input. This CDR3 is 12 amino acids long. Trimming stripped 6 bases from V and 1 base from J, with 4 bases between. CDR1 is SGHRS and CDR2 is YFSETQ in the germline V gene. Total RNA (around 500 ng) served as template for TCR beta cDNA synthesis primed by a constant-region primer. Three nested multiplex PCR rounds, a slightly modified ARM-PCR method, built the TCR beta libraries. The two initial PCR rounds, about 9 cycles each, used TRBV1-TRBV30 forward and C-beta reverse primers. From the multiplex PCR reads, TCRdb called clonotypes with MiXCR, one entry per CDR3 protein. Among 100,000 or so distinct CDR3 sequences, about three quarters were seen once, and the ten largest hold around 9.5%.

Material: liver tumor tissue from sampling region 5. The subset was: tumor region T5, tumor centre. The rearrangement uses TRBV5-1 and TRBJ2-2; unclear D gene. The sequence was obtained from an older woman with primary liver carcinoma and hepatitis B virus infection. The CDR3 DNA reads as TGCGCCAGCACCGGGAACACCGGGGAGCTGTTTTTT. Amino acids: CASTGNTGELFF.